What follows are 32 T cell receptor beta chains derived from one specimen sequenced in a study of OX40 agonist ivuxolimab in advanced cancers. Only in-frame clones appear in the TCRdb table, and some are missing; sequencing was by immunoSEQ multiplex PCR. The sample lists 78,000 or so clones, about 94% occurring once. Sequenced material: CD4+ or CD8+ T cells sorted from blood, taken in a trial of the OX40 agonist ivuxolimab. The source is an adult with an advanced solid tumor such as melanoma, head and neck, liver or kidney cancer.

The V and J genes are TRBV4-1 and TRBJ2-1; the D is unclear. Trimming left V 0 bases short and J 5 bases short, with 5 bases between. The CDR3 consists of 13 residues. Germline CDR1 is MGHRA and CDR2 is YSYEKL. CDR3 nucleotide sequence: TGCGCCAGCAGCCAAGATTACAACAATGAGCAGTTCTTC. Translation: CASSQDYNNEQFF.

This clone has only one observation. The chain is built from TRBV6-5 and TRBJ1-5; D not certain. Trimming removed 5 bases from V and 2 bases from J, with 10 bases in between. CDR3 size: 14 residues. The V gene's germline CDR1 is MNHEY and CDR2 SVGAGI. The CDR3 bases are TGTGCCAGCAGTACTTCACTGGGCAATCAGCCCCAGCATTTT. Its protein is CASSTSLGNQPQHF.

V is TRBV9 and J is TRBJ2-3; 14 positions agree with TRBD2. The CDR3 runs to 20 residues. J lost 2 bases, V lost 1 base, and 12 bases had no gene match. Germline loops: CDR1 SGDLS, CDR2 YYNGEE. The CDR3, as DNA: TGTGCCAGCAGCGTATCGACTAGCGGGAGGGCCGTGGGAGACACAGATACGCAGTATTTT. This translates into CASSVSTSGRAVGDTDTQYF.

V and J are TRBV7-2 and TRBJ2-1, with D perhaps TRBD1 or TRBD2 (5 bases each). The germline gives CDR1 SGHTA, CDR2 FQGNSA. V was cut by 1 base and J by 6 bases, with 19 bases left in between. There are 17 residues in the CDR3. The CDR3 sequence: CASSLVSRGELGNEQFF. CDR3 DNA: TGTGCCAGCAGCTTAGTAAGTCGAGGGGAATTAGGCAATGAGCAGTTCTTC. Supplemented by reference TRBV7-2 and TRBJ2-1, the full variable domain reads GAGVSQSPSNKVTEKGKDVELRCDPISGHTALYWYRQSLGQGLEFLIYFQGNSAPDKSGLPSDRFSAERTGGSVSTLTIQRTQQEDSAVYLCASSLVSRGELGNEQFFGPGTRLTVL.

The chain has TRBV10-3 and TRBJ1-1, with a tentative D call TRBD1 (5 bases). CDR1 is ENHRY, CDR2 SYGVKD, per germline. The CDR3 is made up of 18 amino acids. Trimming left V 4 bases short and J 2 bases short, with 23 bases between. The CDR3: CAISAPPQLGRVNTEAFF. CDR3 DNA: TGTGCCATCAGTGCCCCCCCCCAGCTGGGGCGTGTAAACACTGAAGCTTTCTTT.

The chain employs TRBV16 and TRBJ2-1; tentative D call: TRBD2 (6 bases). The CDR3 is made up of 16 amino acids. Germline CDR1 and CDR2: KGHSY and FQNENV. V was shortened by 4 bases and J by 0 bases, with 13 bases between the two germline ends. The CDR3, as DNA: TGTGCCAGCAGCCCTTTGGCGGGAAACTCCTACAATGAGCAGTTCTTC. It translates to CASSPLAGNSYNEQFF.

The chain employs TRBV30 and TRBJ2-5; the match to TRBD2 covers 8 bases. The CDR3 loop spans 14 amino acids. Germline lookup yields CDR1 GTSNPN and CDR2 SVGIG (reference sequence). Trimming removed 0 bases from V and 5 bases from J; junction bases left unmatched: 5. The CDR3 loop is CAWSVSGGVETQYF. CDR3 nucleotides: TGTGCCTGGAGTGTTTCGGGAGGGGTGGAGACCCAGTACTTC.

The rearrangement uses TRBV7-8 and TRBJ1-2; 9 bases map to TRBD1. The V and J ends lost 5 bases and 12 bases, in that order; junction bases with no gene match: 16. Germline loops: CDR1 SGHVS, CDR2 FQNEAQ. The CDR3 runs to 15 residues. The CDR3 region is CASSARDRVYVKDTF. CDR3 nucleotide sequence: TGTGCCAGCAGCGCCCGGGACAGGGTATATGTAAAGGACACCTTC.

The chain uses TRBV6-1 and TRBJ1-2; D perhaps matches TRBD1 (5 bases). This CDR3 region has 12 residues. The germline CDR1 and CDR2 sequences are MNHNS and SASEGT. Trimming removed 9 bases at V and 2 bases at J, with 10 bases between. CDR3 amino acids: CASLQENYGYTF. CDR3 nucleotides: TGTGCCAGTTTACAGGAGAACTATGGCTACACCTTC.

In DNA form, the CDR3 reads TGCGCCAGCATGGGACTAGCGGGAGGTGCCGACGGGGAGCTGTTTTTT. Translation: CASMGLAGGADGELFF. The chain joins TRBV5-1 to TRBJ2-2; 15 bases fit TRBD2. CDR3 length: 16 amino acids. Germline V gives CDR1 SGHRS, CDR2 YFSETQ. With 6 bases clipped from V and 7 bases from J, the junction kept 7 bases outside the gene matches.

The chain recombines TRBV29-1 with TRBJ2-5, with D unclear. The CDR3 totals 10 residues. Trimming took off 4 bases at V and 5 bases at J, with 5 bases between the two ends. Germline CDR1 reads SQVTM; CDR2 reads ANQGSEA. CDR3 coding DNA: TGCAGCGTTGCCGAGGAGACCCAGTACTTC. The encoded protein is CSVAEETQYF.

V and J are TRBV5-1 and TRBJ2-3; no clear D. Germline lookup yields CDR1 SGHRS and CDR2 YFSETQ. The V end lost 0 bases, the J end lost 0 bases, and 8 bases lay between the germline ends. The CDR3 is 15 residues long. This CDR3 is CASSLAAKSTDTQYF. For the CDR3, the DNA is TGCGCCAGCAGCTTGGCGGCGAAGAGCACAGATACGCAGTATTTT.

This clone appeared a single time. The chain links TRBV11-2 to TRBJ1-4; D perhaps matches TRBD1 (5 bases). This CDR3 is built from 15 residues. Germline CDR1 and CDR2: SGHAT and FQNNGV. V lost 2 bases and J 7 bases, leaving 14 bases between the germline ends. CDR3 nucleotide sequence: TGTGCCAGCAGCTTAACAGGCCTCACGGGTGAAAAACTGTTTTTT. The encoded protein is CASSLTGLTGEKLFF.

The J gene is TRBJ2-1, the V gene TRBV13; 9 bases are shared with TRBD2. The ends lost 0 bases at V and 0 bases at J; junction bases unmatched: 3. This CDR3 region has 17 residues. CDR1 and CDR2 (germline): PRHDT, FYEKMQ (reference sequence). This CDR3 is CASSLGGSGSSYNEQFF. The DNA for the CDR3 is TGTGCCAGCAGCTTAGGAGGTAGCGGGAGCTCCTACAATGAGCAGTTCTTC.

V is TRBV7-8 and J is TRBJ2-7; possible D gene TRBD1, 6 bases. This CDR3 region has 14 residues. V dropped 1 base and J dropped 1 base, with 8 bases sitting between them. The germline V gene encodes CDR1 SGHVS and CDR2 FQNEAQ. DNA of the CDR3: TGTGCCAGCAGCTTAGACAGGGATTCCTACGAGCAGTACTTC. Amino acids: CASSLDRDSYEQYF.

This clone was observed once. The CDR3 region is CASSYLTSYGYTF. As DNA, the CDR3 is TGTGCCAGCAGTTACCTGACTTCGTATGGCTACACCTTC. The rearrangement joins TRBV6-5 to TRBJ1-2; D unclear. The germline gives CDR1 MNHEY, CDR2 SVGAGI. Trimming pared 2 bases from V and 5 bases from J, leaving 9 bases between. The CDR3 totals 13 residues.

This clone was picked up one time. The genes are TRBV15 and TRBJ1-5, with D maybe TRBD1 (5 bases). CDR1 LNHNV and CDR2 YYDKDF come from the germline V gene (reference sequence). Trimming shortened V by 7 bases and J by 3 bases, and 13 bases separated the two germline ends. This CDR3 region has 14 residues. CDR3 DNA sequence: TGTGCCACCACTCGGGGCAGAGTCAATCAGCCCCAGCATTTT. Residues: CATTRGRVNQPQHF.

V and J are TRBV28 and TRBJ2-1; TRBD2 matches at 10 bases. The trim removed 7 bases at V and 7 bases at J, leaving 10 bases unmatched. Germline V gene data show CDR1 as MDHEN and CDR2 as SYDVKM. CDR3 size: 15 residues. The CDR3 region is CASTRGDSGRNEQFF. The CDR3 region has the DNA TGTGCCAGCACCAGGGGAGATAGCGGGAGGAATGAGCAGTTCTTC. Combining the CDR3 with reference TRBV28 and TRBJ2-1 gives the whole variable domain DVKVTQSSRYLVKRTGEKVFLECVQDMDHENMFWYRQDPGLGLRLIYFSYDVKMKEKGDIPEGYSVSREKKERFSLILESASTNQTSMYLCASTRGDSGRNEQFFGPGTRLTVL.

The chain combines TRBV7-9 with TRBJ2-2; weak D call: TRBD2 (6 bases). CDR1 is SEHNR and CDR2 is FQNEAQ in the germline V gene (reference sequence). This CDR3 region has 15 residues. Trimming stripped 1 base from V and 4 bases from J, with 10 bases between. CDR3 DNA: TGTGCCAGCAGCTTAGACGGGAGCCGCACCGGGGAGCTGTTTTTT. Translation: CASSLDGSRTGELFF.

In the case of this clone: Other DNA sequences from this sample encode an identical CDR3 as well. The chain has TRBV6-1 and TRBJ1-1; D remains ambiguous. Germline CDR1 is MNHNS and CDR2 is SASEGT. V shed 1 base and J shed 2 bases, with 8 bases lying between them. This CDR3 has 14 residues. The CDR3 DNA reads as TGTGCCAGCAGTGAAGGGGGTCTTAACACTGAAGCTTTCTTT. Protein product: CASSEGGLNTEAFF.

A note on this clone: Other DNA sequences of this sample code for an identical CDR3. This chain links TRBV2 with TRBJ1-1; the D is unclear. CDR3 length: 14 residues. Trimming shortened V by 6 bases and J by 2 bases, and 13 bases separated the two germline ends. Germline CDR1 reads SNHLY; CDR2 reads FYNNEI. The chain's CDR3 is CASREATPNTEAFF. The CDR3 DNA follows: TGTGCCAGCAGAGAGGCGACCCCAAACACTGAAGCTTTCTTT.

The J gene is TRBJ2-3, the V gene TRBV10-1, with D unclear. Trimming cost V 7 bases and J 0 bases, with 8 bases left between them. The germline V gene has CDR1 WNHNN and CDR2 SYGVQD (reference sequence). The CDR3 has 13 amino acids. The CDR3 reads CASNSDSTDTQYF. For the CDR3, the DNA is TGCGCCAGCAACTCAGACAGCACAGATACGCAGTATTTT.

The rearrangement uses TRBV6-5 and TRBJ2-7; 8 bases match TRBD2. CDR1 and CDR2 (germline): MNHEY, SVGAGI. The CDR3 extends over 15 amino acids. V shed 6 bases and J 3 bases; nucleotides not matched to a gene: 10. CDR3 in DNA: TGTGCCAGCAGAAATCCCGGGACTAGTGTCTACGAGCAGTACTTC. Its protein is CASRNPGTSVYEQYF.

The rearrangement links TRBV6-5 to TRBJ2-5; a possible D gene is TRBD2 (5 bases). The J call may be wrong; the DNA end is better matched by TRBJ2-7. This CDR3 is built from 16 residues. Germline V gene lookup returns CDR1 MNHEY and CDR2 SVGAGI. The CDR3 sequence is CASSYSGSGTAYEQYF. In DNA form, the CDR3 reads TGTGCCAGCAGTTACTCGGGGAGTGGCACGGCCTACGAGCAGTACTTC.

J is TRBJ2-5 and V is TRBV9; D is perhaps TRBD1 or TRBD2 (5 bases each). The V and J ends lost 3 bases and 5 bases respectively, with 20 bases between them. Per the germline V gene, CDR1 is SGDLS and CDR2 is YYNGEE. The CDR3 consists of 16 residues. The CDR3 bases are TGTGCCAGCAGCGAACCCACCGTCGGGGCTGGGGAGACCCAGTACTTC. Its translation is CASSEPTVGAGETQYF.

The chain is built from TRBV7-2 and TRBJ1-3; perhaps TRBD1 as D (5 bases). V was clipped by 0 bases and J by 9 bases, with 21 bases between them. The CDR3 is made up of 17 amino acids. CDR1 SGHTA and CDR2 FQGNSA come from the germline V gene. The CDR3 DNA follows: TGTGCCAGCAGCTTAGCATCGTCAGGGAGTTGGAGGGGCACCATATATTTT. It encodes CASSLASSGSWRGTIYF.

The gene calls are TRBV30 and TRBJ1-6; TRBD1 matches 9 bases. Germline trimming cut 8 bases from V and 11 bases from J; bases unmatched to any gene: 10. The CDR3 runs 13 residues. In germline, CDR1 is GTSNPN, CDR2 SVGIG (reference sequence). The chain's CDR3 is CAGTGQGLTPLHF. The DNA of the CDR3 is TGTGCCGGGACGGGACAGGGTCTTACACCCCTCCACTTT.

J is TRBJ2-6 and V is TRBV7-9; TRBD2 matches at 8 bases. V gave up 5 bases and J gave up 1 base; unmatched junction bases: 13. CDR3 length equals 19 residues. Per the germline V gene, CDR1 is SEHNR and CDR2 is FQNEAQ (reference sequence). CDR3 sequence: CASSEWGREARSGANVLTF. CDR3 in DNA: TGTGCCAGCAGCGAGTGGGGGCGGGAGGCTCGATCTGGGGCCAACGTCCTGACTTTC.

The V and J genes are TRBV6-6 and TRBJ2-5, with 10 bases fitting TRBD1. Germline V gene lookup returns CDR1 MNHNY and CDR2 SVGAGI (reference sequence). This CDR3 has 15 residues. J lost 2 bases, V lost 6 bases, and 6 bases had no gene match. Here the CDR3 DNA reads TGTGCCAGCAGCTCGACAGGGGGCTCGCAAGAGACCCAGTACTTC. This gives the protein CASSSTGGSQETQYF.

The chain links TRBV15 to TRBJ2-3, with D unclear. The CDR3 is made up of 18 amino acids. Germline loops: CDR1 LNHNV, CDR2 YYDKDF (reference sequence). V was pared by 3 bases and J by 4 bases, with 23 bases between. The CDR3 DNA sequence: TGTGCCACCAGCAGTTGGATGGGCGATACAGCAAGGGCAGATACGCAGTATTTT. Translation: CATSSWMGDTARADTQYF.

The V gene is TRBV5-1, the J gene TRBJ2-6; D not resolved. Germline CDR1 SGHRS, CDR2 YFSETQ. Trimming left V 3 bases short and J 0 bases short, with 7 bases between. CDR3 length: 15 residues. CDR3 sequence: CASSSSISGANVLTF. The CDR3 coding sequence is TGCGCCAGCAGCTCCTCCATCTCTGGGGCCAACGTCCTGACTTTC.

V is TRBV7-8 and J is TRBJ1-1; 10 bases match TRBD1. The trim removed 1 base at V and 5 bases at J, leaving 10 bases unmatched. The CDR3 runs to 17 residues. In germline, CDR1 is SGHVS, CDR2 FQNEAQ. The CDR3 DNA reads TGTGCCAGCAGCTTAGTGGGGGCGGGACAGGGGAGGACTGAAGCTTTCTTT. It yields the protein CASSLVGAGQGRTEAFF.